The present entry profiles one T cell receptor (beta chain) with its context. Its antigen is not known. The data are from a study of Ad26.COV2.S vaccination and SARS-CoV-2 variants. Study-wide results and caveats: People given the vaccine had a wider spike-specific TCR breadth than placebo recipients did. Analyses that measured TCR breadth and depth may have underestimated total T cell responses. People who got the vaccine or the placebo had similar non-spike TCR breadth. Substantial breadth was reportedly displayed by spike-specific CD8+ and CD4+ T cell responses after vaccination.

This CDR3 is 14 amino acids long. Germline assignment: CDR1 SGHRS and CDR2 YFSETQ. Trimming cost V 4 bases and J 6 bases, with 16 bases left between them. The repertoire was sequenced with immunoSEQ multiplex PCR; TCRdb's copy has only in-frame clones and lacks some. This table holds approximately 400,000 clones, about 91% found once. This chain uses TRBV5-1 with TRBJ1-1; D might be TRBD1 (5 bases). The source was peripheral blood, collected after recovery from COVID-19. The sequence was collected from a human donor who had recovered from COVID-19. The CDR3 region has the DNA TGCGCCAGCAGCCTCCGAACCCCGGGGGCTGAAGCTTTCTTT. It yields the protein CASSLRTPGAEAFF.